The 9 T cell receptor beta chains below come from one sample, sequenced in a study of CD8 T cells in ankylosing spondylitis. TCRdb re-analysed the 5' RACE reads in MiXCR, keeping a single row per CDR3 protein. This sample has 270,000 or so distinct CDR3 sequences; 15% to 20% occur once, and the top ten carry approximately 32%. Sequenced: blood, either unsorted or a sorted T cell fraction (not recorded which). The origin of the receptors is a male donor with ankylosing spondylitis or in good health (not recorded which).

This clonotype was detected only a few times. The chain has TRBV10-2 and TRBJ2-7; D possibly corresponds to TRBD1 (6 bases). Trimming shortened V by 0 bases and J by 2 bases, and 11 bases separated the two germline ends. Germline CDR1 and CDR2: WSHSY and SAAADI. The CDR3 has 15 residues. In DNA form, the CDR3 reads TGCGCCAGCAGTGAGTCAGGGGACAAGGCCTACGAGCAGTACTTC. Its protein product is CASSESGDKAYEQYF.

This chain connects TRBV2 to TRBJ2-7, with D unclear. This CDR3 contains 15 residues. Per the germline V gene, CDR1 is SNHLY and CDR2 is FYNNEI. The germline V and J ends were trimmed by 0 bases and 4 bases, with 13 bases remaining between them. The CDR3 nucleotides are TGTGCCAGCAGTGAAGCTTTGGTATTGGAGTACGAGCAGTACTTC. Its translation is CASSEALVLEYEQYF.

This clonotype was counted between two and nine times. This chain's CDR3 is CASSPISNAEQFF. The DNA of the CDR3 is TGTGCCAGCAGCCCCATTTCGAACGCTGAGCAGTTCTTC. The chain has TRBV6-1 and TRBJ2-1; D not certain. The CDR3 is made up of 13 amino acids. Germline values: CDR1 MNHNS, CDR2 SASEGT. V was trimmed by 6 bases and J by 9 bases, leaving 15 bases between them.

This clonotype turned up a few times. The chain carries TRBV4-1 and TRBJ2-1, with 11 bases aligning to TRBD2. V dropped 1 base and J dropped 7; count of bases not matched to a gene: 3. CDR3 size: 15 residues. The germline V gene has CDR1 MGHRA and CDR2 YSYEKL. The CDR3 loop reads CASSQVAGGRNEQFF. In DNA, the CDR3 is TGCGCCAGCAGCCAAGTAGCGGGAGGGCGTAATGAGCAGTTCTTC.

This clonotype turned up a few times. The genes are TRBV20-1 and TRBJ2-7; perhaps D is TRBD1 or TRBD2 (5 bases each). The CDR3 is 15 amino acids. Germline CDR1 is DFQATT and CDR2 is SNEGSKA (reference sequence). The ends were cut back, 6 bases at V and 1 base at J, with 19 bases in the middle. The CDR3 DNA sequence: TGCAGTGCCGGTGGGGGTTTCTTGGCATCCTACGAGCAGTACTTC. It codes for CSAGGGFLASYEQYF.

The chain uses TRBV12-3 or TRBV12-4 and TRBJ2-5; possible D gene TRBD1, 6 bases. The CDR3 has 15 residues. V dropped 10 bases and J dropped 4 bases, with 22 bases sitting between them. The CDR3 nucleotides are TGTGCCATTTTGGTGGGACACTCATCGGGAGAGACCCAGTACTTC. Residues: CAILVGHSSGETQYF.

The chain has TRBV7-3 and TRBJ2-1, with TRBD2 identical over 11 bases. V lost 3 bases, J lost 8 bases, and 6 bases stayed unmatched. The length of the CDR3 is 15 residues. Germline V gene lookup returns CDR1 SGHTA and CDR2 FQGTGA. The CDR3 region is CASSFIAGGPHEQFF. DNA of the CDR3: TGTGCCAGCAGCTTTATAGCGGGAGGGCCCCATGAGCAGTTCTTC. Full variable domain (remainder filled in from reference TRBV7-3 and TRBJ2-1): GAGVSQTPSNKVTEKGKYVELRCDPISGHTALYWYRQSLGQGPEFLIYFQGTGAADDSGLPNDRFFAVRPEGSVSTLKIQRTERGDSAVYLCASSFIAGGPHEQFFGPGTRLTVL.

This clonotype was detected only a few times. The gene calls are TRBV12-3 or TRBV12-4 and TRBJ2-6, with D unresolved. Trimming removed 7 bases from V and 5 bases from J, with 9 bases in between. There are 13 residues in the CDR3. The CDR3 sequence is CASTAGRANVLTF. In DNA, the CDR3 is TGTGCCAGCACCGCAGGAAGGGCCAACGTCCTGACTTTC.

The CDR3 region is CASIRLAGVETQYF. Here the CDR3 DNA reads TGTGCCAGCATCCGGCTAGCGGGAGTGGAGACCCAGTACTTC. The rearrangement links TRBV7-9 to TRBJ2-5; TRBD2 matches 10 bases. The CDR3 has 14 residues. CDR1 and CDR2 (germline): SEHNR, FQNEAQ (reference sequence). The trim removed 7 bases at V and 5 bases at J, leaving 7 bases unmatched.